This T cell receptor (beta chain) comes out of a study of low-dose radiotherapy and immunotherapy resistance in tumors. The time point is: after trial treatment. Treatment in this sample: LDRT plus nivolumab, ipilimumab, low-dose cyclophosphamide and aspirin (RACIN trial). This clonotype was seen at least ten times. Primers used for first-strand cDNA, a TRAV- and TRBV-specific set, covered both alpha and beta chains. TCRs underwent 15 to 20 PCR cycles of amplification with a constant-region primer and V-primer adapter. MiXCR, applied by TCRdb to the reads, yields one record per CDR3 protein. The table records nearly 60,000 distinct CDR3 sequences, less than 30% of them present only once. The CDR3 is 18 residues long. Germline CDR1 LNHDA, CDR2 SQIVND (reference sequence). With V trimmed by 5 bases and J by 1 base, 11 bases remained unmatched.

The chain uses TRBV19 and TRBJ1-5, with 10 bases matching TRBD1. The source is a male donor with prostate cancer. Specimen: PBMCs, collected after low-dose radiotherapy plus immunotherapy. The CDR3 DNA is TGTGCCAGTAGTTCTCGGACAGGGGGAGTTACAAGCAATCAGCCCCAGCATTTT. Translation gives CASSSRTGGVTSNQPQHF.